This section outlines one T cell receptor (beta chain) sequence together with its context. Its antigen remains unidentified. This entry comes from a study of T cells after yellow fever vaccination. Study as a whole: Preparation of the low-cell-number fractions used SMART-Seq v4 Ultra Low Input. Regarding the study as a whole: In post-booster samples, most primary-vaccination clones reappeared (about 96% CD4, nearly 90% CD8).

This CDR3 is 13 amino acids long. Germline V CDR1 and CDR2: ENHRY, SYGVKD. The germline V and J ends were trimmed by 3 bases and 0 bases, with 6 bases remaining between them. Production of TCR cDNA was by 5'RACE template switching, which also added a universal primer site and UMIs. In TCRdb, the 5' RACE reads were re-called with MiXCR into one record per CDR3 protein. The sample lists approximately 150,000 distinct CDR3 sequences; around 9.7% were seen once. The input for sequencing was CD8+ T cells sorted from PBMCs, taken 45 days after the yellow fever booster vaccination. The genes are TRBV10-3 and TRBJ2-7, with D tentatively TRBD2 (5 bases). The receptor was derived from a man in his late teens or twenties who received the YFV17D yellow fever vaccine. The chain's CDR3 is CAISDGSSYEQYV. Here the CDR3 DNA reads TGTGCCATCAGTGATGGGAGCTCCTACGAGCAGTACGTC.